This T cell receptor beta chain originates from a study of blood T cell repertoires in COVID-19. About the research overall: The cDNA or gDNA used as material had been derived from T cells, B-cell-depleted T cells, or PBMCs.

The germline gives CDR1 SGHTA, CDR2 FQGNSA. The CDR3 consists of 16 residues. V was clipped by 9 bases and J by 2 bases; unmatched bases: 6. Profiling relied on immunoSEQ multiplex PCR, and the TCRdb table lists in-frame clones only, not all of them. The data hold about 250,000 clones, with 88% observed a single time. This rearrangement joins TRBV7-2 to TRBJ2-2; 13 bases are a match to TRBD2. The TCR was taken from a man aged 80 or over with acute or convalescent COVID-19. Sequencing used peripheral blood. CDR3 protein: CASRTSGGLNTGELFF. CDR3 nucleotides: TGTGCCAGTCGGACTAGCGGGGGACTCAACACCGGGGAGCTGTTTTTT.